The 11 T cell receptor beta chains given below trace back to one sample, sequenced in a study of blood T cell repertoires in COVID-19. Assay used: immunoSEQ multiplex PCR; TCRdb lists only in-frame clones, some missing. The sample shows 130,000 to 150,000 clones, around 79% of them seen only once. The sample comprised peripheral blood. Receptors were obtained from a woman in her seventies with COVID-19, enrolled during active disease.

The CDR3 sequence: CASSREGGEWNEQFF. CDR3 nucleotides: TGTGCCAGCAGCCGGGAGGGGGGCGAATGGAATGAGCAGTTCTTC. This chain links TRBV11-3 with TRBJ2-1, with 8 bases lining up with TRBD2. The germline V gene encodes CDR1 SGHNT and CDR2 YENEEA. After removal of 5 bases from V and 7 bases from J, the junction contained 10 bases not matched to a gene. The length of the CDR3 is 15 residues.

As for this clone: A junction end diverges from the germline sequence, so it may reflect a read error. CDR3 region: CASRVEVPIF. CDR3 in DNA: TGTGCCAGCAGGGTAGAAGTGCCGATTTTT. The chain carries TRBV2 and TRBJ1-4; D not certain. Germline V gives CDR1 SNHLY, CDR2 FYNNEI. This CDR3 contains 10 residues.

CDR3 nucleotide sequence: TGTGCCATCAGTGAGTCGACTAGCGGGGGGTCGGGTGAGCAGTTCTTC. Protein: CAISESTSGGSGEQFF. This sequence joins TRBV10-3 and TRBJ2-1; 13 positions agree with TRBD2. Germline CDR1 ENHRY, CDR2 SYGVKD. Trimming cost V 0 bases and J 9 bases; bases outside gene matches: 5. CDR3 size: 16 residues.

The V gene is TRBV2, the J gene TRBJ2-3; 7 positions match TRBD1. V trimming: 7 bases; J trimming: 0 bases; junction bases outside the gene matches: 7. CDR1 and CDR2 from the germline V gene are SNHLY and FYNNEI. The CDR3 is 15 residues long. The DNA for the CDR3 is TGTGCCAGCAAGCTGGGACAGACAAGCACAGATACGCAGTATTTT. Translated: CASKLGQTSTDTQYF.

The rearrangement links TRBV14 to TRBJ2-3; D unclear. V lost 1 base, J lost 6 bases, and 5 bases lay in between. Germline V gene data show CDR1 as SGHDN and CDR2 as FVKESK. The CDR3 consists of 12 residues. CDR3 loop: CASSQARDTQYF. The CDR3 DNA is TGTGCCAGCAGCCAAGCTCGGGATACGCAGTATTTT.

The chain is built from TRBV19 and TRBJ2-1, with D hard to call. Trimming shortened V by 5 bases and J by 2 bases, and 4 bases separated the two germline ends. The CDR3 is 12 amino acids. The germline V gene encodes CDR1 LNHDA and CDR2 SQIVND (reference sequence). In DNA, the CDR3 is TGTGCCAGTAGTGGCCCCTACAATGAGCAGTTCTTC. It codes for CASSGPYNEQFF.

The chain carries TRBV10-3 and TRBJ2-1; no firm D call. In germline, CDR1 is ENHRY, CDR2 SYGVKD. This CDR3 comprises 13 residues. Trimming removed 4 bases from V and 7 bases from J, with 11 bases in between. CDR3: CAISAKSSNEQFF. The CDR3 region has the DNA TGTGCCATCAGTGCTAAATCGTCTAATGAGCAGTTCTTC.

The chain uses TRBV7-3 and TRBJ2-2; a weak D match, TRBD1 (5 bases). Per germline, CDR1 SGHTA and CDR2 FQGTGA. V lost 1 base, J lost 0 bases, and 9 bases lay in between. The CDR3 totals 16 residues. CDR3 in amino acids: CASSLNPGTNTGELFF. CDR3 nucleotides: TGTGCCAGCAGCTTAAATCCAGGGACGAACACCGGGGAGCTGTTTTTT.

This chain uses TRBV5-1 with TRBJ1-4; D unclear. Trimming left V 5 bases short and J 0 bases short, with 14 bases between. The germline CDR1 and CDR2 sequences are SGHRS and YFSETQ. This CDR3 is 16 amino acids long. CDR3 sequence: CASRTGILSTNEKLFF. CDR3 coding DNA: TGCGCCAGCAGGACCGGGATTCTTTCAACTAATGAAAAACTGTTTTTT.

The genes are TRBV4-1 and TRBJ1-1; D is ambiguous. Deletions cut 4 bases from V and 7 bases from J, with 10 bases between. Germline CDR1 and CDR2: MGHRA and YSYEKL. The CDR3 is made up of 12 amino acids. CDR3: CASSRGVSEAFF. The CDR3 DNA reads as TGCGCCAGCAGCCGTGGAGTCAGTGAAGCTTTCTTT.

The chain is built from TRBV10-3 and TRBJ2-3, with 11 bases identical to TRBD2. CDR1 is ENHRY and CDR2 is SYGVKD in the germline V gene. CDR3 length: 16 residues. V shed 10 bases and J 0 bases; nucleotides not matched to a gene: 9. This CDR3 reads CATSSGGSSSTDTQYF. Written as DNA, the CDR3 is TGTGCCACCTCTAGCGGGGGGTCCTCTAGCACAGATACGCAGTATTTT.